This TCR beta chain was sequenced in a study of blood T cell repertoires in COVID-19. TCRdb's table, derived via immunoSEQ multiplex PCR, lists solely in-frame clones and lacks some. This sample has over 95,000 clones, with more than 80% found just once. The clonotype was recovered from a human donor in a cohort sampled during active COVID-19. What was sequenced was peripheral blood.

DNA for the CDR3: TGTGCCAGCAGTGAACTCTGGGGGGATCATGGCTACACCTTC. Encoded protein: CASSELWGDHGYTF. This chain joins TRBV6-1 and TRBJ1-2, with TRBD1 as a possible D gene (5 bases). V was pared by 2 bases and J by 6 bases, with 13 bases between. The length of the CDR3 is 14 residues. Germline assignment: CDR1 MNHNS and CDR2 SASEGT.